One T cell receptor (beta chain) is described in this entry. Per the study methods: Counts of nucleated cells, estimated from reference gene primer amplification, were obtained. The repertoire was sequenced with immunoSEQ multiplex PCR; TCRdb's copy has only in-frame clones and lacks some. D and trimming come from the DNA, and the V and J calls and clone size come from that table. This sample yields 60,000 to 70,000 clones, of which 70% to 90% are seen a single time; under 1.5% belongs to the top ten. The V end was cut by 6 bases, the J end by 7 bases, with 21 bases between. The CDR3 contains 16 residues. Germline loops: CDR1 MRHNA, CDR2 SNTAGT. The sample is drawn from a study of blood T cell repertoires in COVID-19. Study in general: The United States, Italy and Spain supplied acute and convalescent COVID-19 samples.

This TCR was recovered from a woman in her fifties or sixties with acute or convalescent COVID-19. Specimen: peripheral blood. This chain joins TRBV6-4 and TRBJ2-2, with D possibly matching TRBD2 (6 bases). Here the CDR3 DNA reads TGTGCCAGCAGCGAAGATGGCGGGATGGTTAGCGGGGAGCTGTTTTTT. Its translation is CASSEDGGMVSGELFF.